The 29 T cell receptor beta chains given below trace back to one sample, sequenced in a study of shared clonotypes between healthy human individuals. Here immunoSEQ multiplex PCR was the method, and the copy in TCRdb shows in-frame clones only, minus some. This sample yields 2,500,000 or so clones, of which 80% to 95% are seen a single time; 0.35% to 0.45% belongs to the top ten. The sequencing sample was made of naive CD4+ T cells from PBMCs. Subset specified: CD45RA+ positively selected. The receptors stem from a man aged 18-30 years in good health. Some clones in this sample may be carry-over from other donors' samples.

The rearrangement links TRBV30 to TRBJ2-7; 7 bases agree with TRBD1. Germline V lookup: CDR1 GTSNPN, CDR2 SVGIG (reference sequence). Trimming took 4 bases from V and 2 from J; bases not matched to a gene: 2. This CDR3 contains 12 residues. The CDR3 DNA reads as TGTGCCTGGAAGACAGGGCCCTACGAGCAGTACTTC. Its protein product is CAWKTGPYEQYF.

This clone was seen more than once but under ten times. The chain links TRBV7-3 to TRBJ1-1; 8 nucleotides match TRBD1. The CDR3 has 16 amino acids. Per the germline V gene, CDR1 is SGHTA and CDR2 is FQGTGA. With V trimmed by 5 bases and J by 4 bases, 12 bases remained unmatched. DNA for the CDR3: TGTGCCAGCAGCGCCTGGGGGACAGGAGGCTCCACTGAAGCTTTCTTT. It encodes CASSAWGTGGSTEAFF.

This chain connects TRBV5-1 to TRBJ2-2; no clear D. The CDR3 totals 15 residues. Per the germline V gene, CDR1 is SGHRS and CDR2 is YFSETQ. V was clipped by 4 bases and J by 3 bases, with 13 bases between them. CDR3 region: CASSPTGPHTGELFF. In DNA, the CDR3 is TGCGCCAGCAGCCCGACCGGGCCTCACACCGGGGAGCTGTTTTTT.

The chain is built from TRBV28 and TRBJ2-1, with 8 bases matching TRBD2. Germline V lookup: CDR1 MDHEN, CDR2 SYDVKM. The CDR3 contains 15 residues. V dropped 7 bases and J dropped 6; count of bases not matched to a gene: 11. Written as DNA, the CDR3 is TGTGCCAGCACTATTAGCGGGATAAGGGTCAATGAGCAGTTCTTC. Protein: CASTISGIRVNEQFF. Variable domain in full (rest from reference TRBV28 and TRBJ2-1): DVKVTQSSRYLVKRTGEKVFLECVQDMDHENMFWYRQDPGLGLRLIYFSYDVKMKEKGDIPEGYSVSREKKERFSLILESASTNQTSMYLCASTISGIRVNEQFFGPGTRLTVL.

Regarding this clone: An end of the junction differs from the germline gene, which may be a read error. This sequence joins TRBV7-2 and TRBJ2-7; 10 bases fit TRBD1. The CDR3 loop spans 13 amino acids. Germline CDR1 is SGHTA and CDR2 is FQGNSA. In DNA form, the CDR3 reads TGTGCCAGCAGCTCTAAGACAGGGGGCGCGGTAACCTTC. It encodes CASSSKTGGAVTF. The full variable domain, in which reference TRBV7-2 and TRBJ2-7 provide the parts outside the CDR3, is GAGVSQSPSNKVTEKGKDVELRCDPISGHTALYWYRQSLGQGLEFLIYFQGNSAPDKSGLPSDRFSAERTGGSVSTLTIQRTQQEDSAVYLCASSSKTGGAVTFGPGTRLTVT.

This chain links TRBV27 with TRBJ2-7; D is ambiguous. The V gene's germline CDR1 is MNHEY and CDR2 SMNVEV (reference sequence). This CDR3 region has 14 residues. Trimming took off 6 bases at V and 3 bases at J, with 15 bases between the two ends. The CDR3 bases are TGTGCCAGCAGACGGACGTACGGCTTCTACGAGCAGTACTTC. Translation gives CASRRTYGFYEQYF.

This clone has a single count. The CDR3 DNA is TGTGCCAGCAGCTTATATGGGACACCACAAGAGACCCAGTACTTC. Amino acid sequence: CASSLYGTPQETQYF. The chain is built from TRBV11-2 and TRBJ2-5; a possible D gene is TRBD1 (6 bases). Germline V gene sequence: CDR1 SGHAT, CDR2 FQNNGV. This CDR3 region has 15 residues. Trimming took 2 bases from V and 2 from J, leaving 12 bases between them.

The chain has TRBV28 and TRBJ2-5, with D uncertain. The germline V gene has CDR1 MDHEN and CDR2 SYDVKM. Trimming took 4 bases from V and 11 from J, leaving 14 bases between them. This CDR3 spans 12 amino acids. The CDR3: CASSSQATKQYF. The CDR3 bases are TGTGCCAGCAGTTCTCAGGCCACTAAGCAGTACTTC.

The rearrangement uses TRBV4-3 and TRBJ2-3; the match to TRBD2 covers 11 bases. Trimming cost V 1 base and J 5 bases; bases outside gene matches: 5. This CDR3 is built from 16 residues. CDR1 is LGHNA, CDR2 YSLEER, per germline. CDR3 residues: CASSQVSTSGKDTQYF. The CDR3, as DNA: TGCGCCAGCAGCCAAGTATCGACTAGCGGGAAAGATACGCAGTATTTT.

The chain links TRBV6-5 to TRBJ2-2, with 7 bases lining up with TRBD2. Germline V gene data show CDR1 as MNHEY and CDR2 as SVGAGI. Trimming cost V 2 bases and J 3 bases; bases outside gene matches: 3. This CDR3 contains 15 residues. CDR3 protein: CASSYQGLYTGELFF. DNA of the CDR3: TGTGCCAGCAGTTACCAGGGACTATACACCGGGGAGCTGTTTTTT.

The chain has TRBV6-1 and TRBJ1-2, with TRBD1 as a possible D gene (5 bases). This CDR3 region has 14 residues. The V gene lost 3 bases and the J gene lost 8 bases, with 16 bases spanning the gap. The germline V gene encodes CDR1 MNHNS and CDR2 SASEGT. The CDR3 here is CASSEGLRERGYTF. The CDR3 DNA reads as TGTGCCAGCAGTGAGGGGCTAAGGGAACGGGGCTACACCTTC.

This chain links TRBV6-5 with TRBJ1-2, with D perhaps TRBD1 (6 bases). CDR1 and CDR2 (germline): MNHEY, SVGAGI. This CDR3 region has 14 residues. V dropped 6 bases and J dropped 4 bases, with 15 bases sitting between them. The CDR3, as DNA: TGTGCCAGCAGGGGAAGACAGGAGCCCTATGGCTACACCTTC. This translates into CASRGRQEPYGYTF.

This chain uses TRBV6-5 with TRBJ2-1; 8 nucleotides line up with TRBD1. Unmatched junction bases numbered 5, after V lost 5 bases and J lost 8 bases. CDR1 MNHEY and CDR2 SVGAGI come from the germline V gene. This CDR3 region has 13 residues. The DNA for the CDR3 is TGTGCCAGCAGTAACCCAGGGGGCTATGAGCAGTTCTTC. Protein product: CASSNPGGYEQFF.

Regarding this clone: The same CDR3 also results from other DNA sequences found in this sample. The V gene is TRBV18, the J gene TRBJ2-5; D possibly uses TRBD1 or TRBD2 (5 bases each). This CDR3 region has 13 residues. V lost 3 bases and J lost 4, with 9 bases in between. The germline V gene encodes CDR1 KGHSH and CDR2 LQKENI. The CDR3 region has the DNA TGTGCCAGCTCACCGCAGAGGGGAGAGACCCAGTACTTC. This codes for CASSPQRGETQYF.

V usage is TRBV9 and J usage is TRBJ2-6; the D is unclear. The germline V and J ends were trimmed by 0 bases and 2 bases, with 15 bases remaining between them. Germline loops: CDR1 SGDLS, CDR2 YYNGEE. The CDR3 is 18 residues long. The CDR3 reads CASSVGSGVGTGANVLTF. CDR3 nucleotides: TGTGCCAGCAGCGTAGGTTCTGGGGTAGGAACTGGGGCCAACGTCCTGACTTTC. Combining the CDR3 with reference TRBV9 and TRBJ2-6 gives the whole variable domain DSGVTQTPKHLITATGQRVTLRCSPRSGDLSVYWYQQSLDQGLQFLIQYYNGEERAKGNILERFSAQQFPDLHSELNLSSLELGDSALYFCASSVGSGVGTGANVLTFGAGSRLTVL.

The gene calls are TRBV11-3 and TRBJ2-3, with 8 bases fitting TRBD1. CDR3 length: 17 residues. Unmatched junction bases numbered 12, after V lost 3 bases and J lost 4 bases. Looked up from germline, CDR1 is SGHNT and CDR2 is YENEEA. The CDR3 nucleotides are TGTGCCAGCAGCTTCTCCCCCGGGACAGGTGGACCAGATACGCAGTATTTT. This gives the protein CASSFSPGTGGPDTQYF. Looking up the rest from reference TRBV11-3 and TRBJ2-3 gives the full variable domain: EAGVVQSPRYKIIEKKQPVAFWCNPISGHNTLYWYLQNLGQGPELLIRYENEEAVDDSQLPKDRFSAERLKGVDSTLKIQPAELGDSAVYLCASSFSPGTGGPDTQYFGPGTRLTVL.

The CDR3 nucleotides read TGTGCCTGGACCCTGGGGGGCGGGGGCTACACCTTC. This sequence encodes CAWTLGGGGYTF. V and J are TRBV30 and TRBJ1-2; D is possibly TRBD1 (6 bases). The CDR3 runs 12 residues. Per the germline V gene, CDR1 is GTSNPN and CDR2 is SVGIG (reference sequence). Trimming cost V 4 bases and J 8 bases, with 14 bases left between them.

The chain joins TRBV5-1 to TRBJ2-7; the D is unclear. Per germline, CDR1 SGHRS and CDR2 YFSETQ. The CDR3 is 12 residues long. V lost 7 bases, J lost 6 bases, and 14 bases lay in between. The CDR3 sequence: CASSENSFEQYF. The CDR3 nucleotides read TGCGCCAGCTCCGAAAACTCTTTCGAGCAGTACTTC.

The V gene is TRBV28, the J gene TRBJ2-1, with D maybe TRBD1 (5 bases). This CDR3 contains 11 residues. The V gene's germline CDR1 is MDHEN and CDR2 SYDVKM. V was pared by 6 bases and J by 16 bases, with 16 bases between. Here the CDR3 reads CASSSQVRVFF. CDR3 in DNA: TGTGCCAGCAGCTCACAGGTCCGAGTCTTCTTC.

The chain employs TRBV15 and TRBJ1-1; no reliable D call. Trimming stripped 1 base from V and 7 bases from J, with 22 bases between. Germline V gene lookup returns CDR1 LNHNV and CDR2 YYDKDF (reference sequence). There are 17 residues in the CDR3. In nucleotides, the CDR3 is TGTGCCACCAGCAGAGTCCTCTTGGCGACCTTCGGTGGTGAAGCTTTCTTT. Protein sequence: CATSRVLLATFGGEAFF.

The J gene is TRBJ1-1, the V gene TRBV7-2; D might be TRBD1 (6 bases). The germline V and J ends were trimmed by 7 bases and 6 bases, with 15 bases remaining between them. The length of the CDR3 is 13 residues. Germline CDR1 SGHTA, CDR2 FQGNSA. CDR3 loop: CASINRVSPEAFF. DNA of the CDR3: TGTGCCAGCATCAACAGGGTTTCCCCTGAAGCTTTCTTT.

The chain combines TRBV9 with TRBJ2-7, with a possible D match to TRBD2 (6 bases). The CDR3 totals 16 residues. Per the germline V gene, CDR1 is SGDLS and CDR2 is YYNGEE. Trimming pared 0 bases from V and 3 bases from J, leaving 16 bases between. The CDR3 region has the DNA TGTGCCAGCAGCGTAGAGAGGCCTCAGCGGGTCTACGAGCAGTACTTC. Protein product: CASSVERPQRVYEQYF.

This chain joins TRBV5-4 and TRBJ1-2; 7 bases line up with TRBD1. CDR3 length: 13 amino acids. Germline V gene lookup returns CDR1 SGHNT and CDR2 YYREEE (reference sequence). V was pared by 7 bases and J by 2 bases, with 5 bases of the junction left unmatched. In DNA, the CDR3 is TGTGCCAGCTCCCGACAGGGAAACTATGGCTACACCTTC. Translating it yields CASSRQGNYGYTF.

The chain combines TRBV6-5 with TRBJ2-2, with TRBD1 identical over 7 bases. This CDR3 has 15 residues. The V segment lost 6 bases and the J segment 1 base; nucleotides outside the gene matches: 5. Per germline, CDR1 MNHEY and CDR2 SVGAGI. The CDR3 here is CASRGGTVNTGELFF. The DNA for the CDR3 is TGTGCCAGCAGAGGTGGGACAGTGAACACCGGGGAGCTGTTTTTT.

This clone was detected only a few times. The chain joins TRBV6-5 to TRBJ1-1; D not resolved. Germline V gene data show CDR1 as MNHEY and CDR2 as SVGAGI. V lost 2 bases and J lost 11, with 12 bases in between. This CDR3 spans 12 amino acids. CDR3 region: CASSYRLGIAFF. The DNA for the CDR3 is TGTGCCAGCAGTTACCGTTTAGGGATCGCTTTCTTT.

The rearrangement links TRBV18 to TRBJ1-2; D gene unclear. V lost 3 bases and J 4 bases, leaving 21 bases between the germline ends. The CDR3 is made up of 17 amino acids. Germline CDR1 is KGHSH and CDR2 is LQKENI. The CDR3 sequence is CASSPRARDSSGYGYTF. The CDR3 nucleotides read TGTGCCAGCTCACCCCGGGCAAGGGATTCGTCGGGCTATGGCTACACCTTC. Based on the CDR3 plus reference TRBV18 and TRBJ1-2, the full variable domain is NAGVMQNPRHLVRRRGQEARLRCSPMKGHSHVYWYRQLPEEGLKFMVYLQKENIIDESGMPKERFSAEFPKEGPSILRIQQVVRGDSAAYFCASSPRARDSSGYGYTFGSGTRLTVV.

The CDR3 DNA sequence: TGTGCCAGCAGCGTTCGCACCGACAATGAGCAGTTCTTC. Translating it yields CASSVRTDNEQFF. This chain uses TRBV9 with TRBJ2-1; D is unclear. Trimming cost V 2 bases and J 5 bases, with 8 bases left between them. The length of the CDR3 is 13 residues. CDR1 and CDR2 (germline): SGDLS, YYNGEE. The full variable domain, with the rest looked up from reference TRBV9 and TRBJ2-1, is DSGVTQTPKHLITATGQRVTLRCSPRSGDLSVYWYQQSLDQGLQFLIQYYNGEERAKGNILERFSAQQFPDLHSELNLSSLELGDSALYFCASSVRTDNEQFFGPGTRLTVL.

The chain combines TRBV19 with TRBJ1-3; D remains ambiguous. Germline-derived CDR1 and CDR2 are LNHDA and SQIVND (reference sequence). The CDR3 consists of 14 residues. Deletions cut 1 base from V and 1 base from J, with 5 bases between. The CDR3 here is CASSIGSSGNTIYF. CDR3 nucleotides: TGTGCCAGTAGTATAGGGTCGTCTGGAAACACCATATATTTT.

This clone was picked up one time. The chain is built from TRBV4-2 and TRBJ2-2, with 10 nucleotides matching TRBD2. Unmatched junction bases numbered 9, after V lost 4 bases and J lost 7 bases. This CDR3 region has 16 residues. Germline V CDR1 and CDR2: LGHNA, YNFKEQ. CDR3 region: CASSRTLAGENGELFF. CDR3 nucleotide sequence: TGTGCCAGCAGCCGGACGCTAGCGGGAGAGAACGGGGAGCTGTTTTTT.